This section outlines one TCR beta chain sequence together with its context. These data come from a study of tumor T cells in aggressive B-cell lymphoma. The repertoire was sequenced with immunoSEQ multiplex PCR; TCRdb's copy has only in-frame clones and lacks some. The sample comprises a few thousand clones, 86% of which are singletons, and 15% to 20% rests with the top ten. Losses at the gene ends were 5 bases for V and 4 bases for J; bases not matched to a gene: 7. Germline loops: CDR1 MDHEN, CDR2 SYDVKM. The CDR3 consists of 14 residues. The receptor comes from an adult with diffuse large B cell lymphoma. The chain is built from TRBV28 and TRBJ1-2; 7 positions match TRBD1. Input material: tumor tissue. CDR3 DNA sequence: TGTGCCAGCAGTCCGGGACAGCGGAGCTATGGCTACACCTTC. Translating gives CASSPGQRSYGYTF.